These T cell receptor beta chains were read from a single sample in a study of blood T cell repertoires in COVID-19. TCRdb's copy holds only in-frame clones and misses some; the assay was immunoSEQ multiplex PCR. The repertoire consists of roughly 120,000 clones, with approximately 87% occurring once and the leading ten covering roughly 2.4%. Sequencing was done on a sample of peripheral blood. The receptors originated from a man aged 25-40 years with acute or convalescent COVID-19. The CDR3 runs from the conserved cysteine through the conserved F or W. Fields, in order: CDR3 length, D gene, V gene, clone size, J gene, CDR3 protein, CDR3 DNA. The D gene is left open where the match is weak. Only part of the rows carry a size: once, few, many, or a class if the clone is expanded.

length: 13
D: .
V: TRBV25-1
size: few
J: TRBJ2-3
CDR3: CATATDSTDTQYF
DNA: TGTGCCACCGCGACAGATAGCACAGATACGCAGTATTTT

length: 12
D: .
V: TRBV19
size: .
J: TRBJ1-2
CDR3: CASSPQGNGYTF
DNA: TGTGCCAGTAGTCCTCAGGGGAATGGCTACACCTTC

length: 17
D: .
V: TRBV28
size: .
J: TRBJ1-2
CDR3: CASSFVGRRSSNYGYTF
DNA: TGTGCCAGCAGTTTTGTAGGGAGGCGGTCCTCTAACTATGGCTACACCTTC

length: 12
D: .
V: TRBV10-3
size: .
J: TRBJ2-5
CDR3: CAISDERETQYF
DNA: TGTGCCATCAGTGACGAGCGGGAGACCCAGTACTTC

length: 15
D: TRBD2
V: TRBV9
size: .
J: TRBJ2-1
CDR3: CASSVWLAGGNEQFF
DNA: TGTGCCAGCAGCGTATGGCTAGCGGGGGGGAATGAGCAGTTCTTC

length: 16
D: .
V: TRBV9
size: .
J: TRBJ2-3
CDR3: CASSVTGDQGTDTQYF
DNA: TGTGCCAGCAGCGTAACAGGCGACCAAGGCACAGATACGCAGTATTTT

length: 18
D: .
V: TRBV4-1
size: .
J: TRBJ1-2
CDR3: CASSPSGEGDIGNYGYTF
DNA: TGCGCCAGCAGCCCCTCGGGGGAGGGGGACATCGGTAACTATGGCTACACCTTC

length: 15
D: .
V: TRBV6-5
size: .
J: TRBJ1-5
CDR3: CASKVRRGGNQPQHF
DNA: TGTGCCAGCAAAGTAAGAAGGGGCGGCAATCAGCCCCAGCATTTT

length: 15
D: TRBD2
V: TRBV7-2
size: .
J: TRBJ2-3
CDR3: CASSLSGSGTDTQYF
DNA: TGTGCCAGCAGCCTTAGCGGGAGCGGGACAGATACGCAGTATTTT

length: 13
D: .
V: TRBV7-9
size: .
J: TRBJ1-2
CDR3: CASSFGGTYGYTF
DNA: TGTGCCAGCAGCTTCGGGGGAACCTATGGCTACACCTTC

length: 15
D: TRBD1
V: TRBV11-2
size: .
J: TRBJ1-2
CDR3: CASSFASGGKDGYTF
DNA: TGTGCCAGCAGCTTTGCGTCAGGGGGGAAGGATGGCTACACCTTC

length: 16
D: TRBD1
V: TRBV5-1
size: .
J: TRBJ2-1
CDR3: CASSIFGQGGYNEQFF
DNA: TGCGCCAGCAGCATCTTCGGACAGGGGGGATACAATGAGCAGTTCTTC

length: 13
D: .
V: TRBV4-1
size: once
J: TRBJ2-2
CDR3: CASSLGQTGELFF
DNA: TGCGCCAGCAGCCTCGGACAGACCGGGGAGCTGTTTTTT

length: 15
D: .
V: TRBV18
size: .
J: TRBJ2-3
CDR3: CASSPPRSIQITQYF
DNA: TGTGCCAGCTCACCGCCACGGAGTATACAAATTACGCAGTATTTT

length: 17
D: TRBD2
V: TRBV27
size: .
J: TRBJ2-3
CDR3: CASSAAGVAGFTDTQYF
DNA: TGTGCCAGCAGTGCCGCGGGGGTGGCGGGGTTCACAGATACGCAGTATTTT

length: 15
D: TRBD1
V: TRBV9
size: .
J: TRBJ1-4
CDR3: CASSPSGTGNEKLFF
DNA: TGTGCCAGCAGCCCCTCCGGGACAGGGAATGAAAAACTGTTTTTT

length: 12
D: .
V: TRBV30
size: .
J: TRBJ2-7
CDR3: CAWSPGSYEQYF
DNA: TGTGCCTGGAGTCCCGGGAGCTACGAGCAGTACTTC

length: 18
D: TRBD2
V: TRBV7-3
size: few
J: TRBJ2-3
CDR3: CASSLSRTSGRASDTQYF
DNA: TGTGCCAGCAGCTTATCCCGGACTAGCGGGAGGGCCTCAGATACGCAGTATTTT

length: 14
D: TRBD1
V: TRBV19
size: many
J: TRBJ1-1
CDR3: CATGQGFGNTEAFF
DNA: TGTGCCACTGGACAGGGGTTTGGGAACACTGAAGCTTTCTTT

length: 15
D: TRBD1
V: TRBV5-5
size: .
J: TRBJ1-1
CDR3: CASSSRTGADTEAFF
DNA: TGTGCCAGCAGCTCGAGGACAGGGGCGGACACTGAAGCTTTCTTT

length: 13
D: TRBD1
V: TRBV19
size: .
J: TRBJ1-2
CDR3: CASSRDSNYGYTF
DNA: TGTGCCAGTAGTAGGGACAGTAACTATGGCTACACCTTC

length: 14
D: .
V: TRBV19
size: .
J: TRBJ1-2
CDR3: CASSIVPPDYGYTF
DNA: TGTGCCAGTAGTATAGTACCCCCGGACTATGGCTACACCTTC

length: 15
D: .
V: TRBV4-3
size: many
J: TRBJ2-1
CDR3: CASSQDGGSYNEQFF
DNA: TGCGCCAGCAGCCAAGATGGGGGGTCTTACAATGAGCAGTTCTTC

length: 14
D: TRBD1
V: TRBV11-2
size: .
J: TRBJ2-5
CDR3: CASSPGTGFETQYF
DNA: TGTGCCAGCAGCCCCGGGACAGGGTTCGAGACCCAGTACTTC

length: 18
D: .
V: TRBV5-5
size: few
J: TRBJ2-5
CDR3: CASSSRAPGYGFRETQYF
DNA: TGTGCCAGCAGCTCCCGGGCCCCGGGGTACGGATTTAGGGAGACCCAGTACTTC

length: 15
D: TRBD2
V: TRBV19
size: many
J: TRBJ2-3
CDR3: CASSISTSGRDTQYF
DNA: TGTGCCAGTAGTATCTCGACTAGCGGGAGAGATACGCAGTATTTT

length: 16
D: .
V: TRBV16
size: few
J: TRBJ1-3
CDR3: CASSHSQQGFGNTIYF
DNA: TGTGCCAGCAGCCATTCCCAACAGGGTTTTGGAAACACCATATATTTT

length: 17
D: .
V: TRBV5-4
size: .
J: TRBJ1-6
CDR3: CASSLDAGLTYNSPLHF
DNA: TGTGCCAGCAGCTTGGATGCGGGGTTGACCTATAATTCACCCCTCCACTTT

length: 14
D: TRBD2
V: TRBV5-8
size: .
J: TRBJ2-5
CDR3: CASSLGLVQATQYF
DNA: TGTGCCAGCAGCCTGGGACTAGTTCAGGCGACCCAGTACTTC

length: 14
D: TRBD2
V: TRBV7-6
size: few
J: TRBJ2-1
CDR3: CASSMSSGSGEQFF
DNA: TGTGCCAGCAGCATGAGCAGCGGGAGCGGTGAGCAGTTCTTC

length: 16
D: .
V: TRBV4-1
size: .
J: TRBJ2-3
CDR3: CASSQDPGLAIDTQYF
DNA: TGCGCCAGCAGCCAAGATCCGGGCCTAGCTATAGATACGCAGTATTTT

length: 12
D: TRBD2
V: TRBV7-6
size: .
J: TRBJ2-1
CDR3: CASSLGGTSLFF
DNA: TGTGCCAGCAGCTTAGGGGGGACTAGCTTATTCTTC

length: 15
D: .
V: TRBV2
size: .
J: TRBJ1-5
CDR3: CASRQGSISNQPQHF
DNA: TGTGCCAGCAGACAGGGTTCTATTAGCAATCAGCCCCAGCATTTT